These 23 T cell receptor beta chains originate from one sample sequenced in a study of cytomegalovirus exposure and HLA in healthy donors. PCR employed 60 Vbeta and 13 Jbeta primers. Clones were read by immunoSEQ multiplex PCR, and TCRdb kept only the in-frame ones, dropping some. The sample has approximately 110,000 clones, 73% seen once. Sequenced sample: PBMCs. These receptors were obtained from a man in his sixties in good health and CMV-seropositive.

The chain joins TRBV4-1 to TRBJ1-3; 11 nucleotides line up with TRBD1. In germline, CDR1 is MGHRA, CDR2 YSYEKL. The CDR3 extends over 16 amino acids. V was clipped by 0 bases and J by 4 bases; unmatched bases: 2. The CDR3 sequence: CASSQEGTGGGNTIYF. As DNA, the CDR3 is TGCGCCAGCAGCCAAGAAGGGACAGGGGGGGGAAACACCATATATTTT.

The chain recombines TRBV5-1 with TRBJ2-5, with D tentatively TRBD2 (6 bases). Trimming cost V 3 bases and J 1 base, with 7 bases left between them. This CDR3 spans 13 amino acids. In germline, CDR1 is SGHRS, CDR2 YFSETQ. CDR3 residues: CASSWRGQETQYF. CDR3 DNA sequence: TGCGCCAGCAGCTGGCGGGGCCAAGAGACCCAGTACTTC.

V usage is TRBV27 and J usage is TRBJ1-1, with D possibly matching TRBD1 (5 bases). This CDR3 has 13 amino acids. V was pared by 5 bases and J by 4 bases, with 11 bases between. From germline, CDR1 is MNHEY and CDR2 SMNVEV (reference sequence). CDR3 sequence: CASSIWRGTEAFF. In DNA, the CDR3 is TGTGCCAGCAGTATTTGGAGGGGCACTGAAGCTTTCTTT.

The V and J genes are TRBV27 and TRBJ1-3, with D possibly matching TRBD1 (6 bases). The V gene lost 6 bases and the J gene lost 0 bases, with 24 bases spanning the gap. Germline values: CDR1 MNHEY, CDR2 SMNVEV (reference sequence). The CDR3 is 19 residues long. The CDR3 here is CASRLERGKCSPSGNTIYF. CDR3 coding DNA: TGTGCCAGCAGACTCGAAAGGGGGAAGTGCAGCCCCTCTGGAAACACCATATATTTT.

The rearrangement uses TRBV2 and TRBJ2-3; the D gene is possibly TRBD2 (7 bases). The CDR3 loop spans 17 amino acids. V gave up 10 bases and J gave up 0 bases, with 23 bases separating them. CDR1 and CDR2 from the germline V gene are SNHLY and FYNNEI. This chain's CDR3 is CATQRWGGAGSTDTQYF. The CDR3 DNA reads as TGTGCCACCCAACGATGGGGGGGGGCTGGAAGCACAGATACGCAGTATTTT.

There are a few counts of this clone. This rearrangement joins TRBV19 to TRBJ1-6; no reliable D call. The CDR3 sequence is 14 residues long. Germline-derived CDR1 and CDR2 are LNHDA and SQIVND (reference sequence). Trimming removed 3 bases at V and 5 bases at J, with 8 bases between. The CDR3 sequence is CASSIGDHNSPLHF. CDR3 nucleotides: TGTGCCAGTAGTATCGGAGATCATAATTCACCCCTCCACTTT.

This chain connects TRBV5-1 to TRBJ2-7; a possible D gene is TRBD2 (6 bases). This CDR3 contains 13 residues. Looked up from germline, CDR1 is SGHRS and CDR2 is YFSETQ. V lost 7 bases to trimming and J lost 0 bases, with 11 bases between them. CDR3 amino acids: CASGNGGSYEQYF. Written as DNA, the CDR3 is TGCGCCAGCGGAAACGGGGGCTCCTACGAGCAGTACTTC. Full variable domain (remainder filled in from reference TRBV5-1 and TRBJ2-7): KAGVTQTPRYLIKTRGQQVTLSCSPISGHRSVSWYQQTPGQGLQFLFEYFSETQRNKGNFPGRFSGRQFSNSRSEMNVSTLELGDSALYLCASGNGGSYEQYFGPGTRLTVT.

Remarks on this clone: Mismatch with germline at one junction end may stem from a read error. V usage is TRBV6-6 and J usage is TRBJ1-2, with D perhaps TRBD1 (5 bases). CDR1 MNHNY and CDR2 SVGAGI come from the germline V gene (reference sequence). This CDR3 has 13 amino acids. DNA of the CDR3: TGTGCCGGCAGTTTTACAGGAACAGGTGGCTACACCTTC. This sequence encodes CAGSFTGTGGYTF.

The chain carries TRBV27 and TRBJ2-5, with 10 bases identical to TRBD1. Germline V CDR1 and CDR2: MNHEY, SMNVEV (reference sequence). J was trimmed by 5 bases and V by 5 bases; bases with no gene match: 5. The CDR3 sequence is 14 residues long. DNA for the CDR3: TGTGCCAGCAGTCAGGGACAGGGGTGGGAGACCCAGTACTTC. Translated: CASSQGQGWETQYF.

Only a few counts were recorded for this clone. Other DNA sequences of this sample code for an identical CDR3. The chain carries TRBV4-1 and TRBJ1-1; 8 nucleotides align to TRBD1. From germline, CDR1 is MGHRA and CDR2 YSYEKL. CDR3 length equals 16 residues. The V and J ends lost 2 bases and 1 base, in that order; junction bases with no gene match: 6. As DNA, the CDR3 is TGCGCCAGCAGCCAACCCCGAACAGGGGGGAACACTGAAGCTTTCTTT. Amino acid sequence: CASSQPRTGGNTEAFF.

The gene calls are TRBV27 and TRBJ2-3, with D unclear. There are 13 residues in the CDR3. Trimming shortened V by 4 bases and J by 3 bases, and 8 bases separated the two germline ends. The germline V gene has CDR1 MNHEY and CDR2 SMNVEV (reference sequence). This CDR3 reads CASSWSATDTQYF. As DNA, the CDR3 is TGTGCCAGCAGTTGGTCAGCGACAGATACGCAGTATTTT.

With regard to this clone: The junction departs from the called germline gene at one end, perhaps through a read error. V and J are TRBV2 and TRBJ2-5; D ambiguous. Germline V gives CDR1 SNHLY, CDR2 FYNNEI. This CDR3 contains 14 residues. This CDR3 reads CASREAKSVVTQYF. CDR3 DNA: TGTGCCAGCAGGGAAGCTAAGAGCGTGGTGACCCAGTACTTC.

The J gene is TRBJ1-4, the V gene TRBV15, with 7 bases lining up with TRBD1. Unmatched junction bases numbered 6, after V lost 3 bases and J lost 8 bases. Germline V CDR1 and CDR2: LNHNV, YYDKDF (reference sequence). The CDR3 is 14 amino acids. The CDR3: CATSRGDSMEKLFF. The CDR3 nucleotides are TGTGCCACCAGCAGGGGGGACAGTATGGAAAAACTGTTTTTT.

Comment on this clone: Other DNA variants within this sample encode the same CDR3. The gene calls are TRBV25-1 and TRBJ1-5; TRBD1 is a possible D gene (5 bases). Looked up from germline, CDR1 is MGHDK and CDR2 is SYGVNS. V gave up 6 bases and J gave up 4 bases, with 13 bases separating them. This CDR3 is built from 14 residues. The CDR3: CASRGGFGNQPQHF. CDR3 in DNA: TGTGCCAGCAGGGGGGGATTTGGTAATCAGCCCCAGCATTTT.

This chain uses TRBV9 with TRBJ2-6; TRBD1 is a possible D gene (6 bases). Germline-derived CDR1 and CDR2 are SGDLS and YYNGEE. V was shortened by 7 bases and J by 0 bases, with 14 bases between the two germline ends. The CDR3 runs to 16 residues. The DNA of the CDR3 is TGTGCCAGCGGTGAGACAGGCAGCTCTGGGGCCAACGTCCTGACTTTC. This gives the protein CASGETGSSGANVLTF.

The V and J genes are TRBV13 and TRBJ2-7; TRBD1 might be the D (6 bases). The CDR3 has 17 amino acids. V lost 5 bases to trimming and J lost 3 bases, with 23 bases between them. Per germline, CDR1 PRHDT and CDR2 FYEKMQ (reference sequence). The CDR3 loop reads CASSLDPGTNFYYEQYF. The CDR3 DNA sequence: TGTGCCAGCAGCCTCGACCCCGGGACAAATTTTTACTACGAGCAGTACTTC.

V and J are TRBV9 and TRBJ1-2, with a tentative D call TRBD1 (5 bases). The V and J ends lost 4 bases and 7 bases respectively, with 26 bases between them. Germline V gives CDR1 SGDLS, CDR2 YYNGEE. This CDR3 spans 17 amino acids. The CDR3 protein is CASSSGQDYGGVVGYTF. Here the CDR3 DNA reads TGTGCCAGCAGCTCGGGGCAGGACTACGGAGGGGTTGTTGGCTACACCTTC.

CDR3 region: CASSGGGDVSNTQYF. The CDR3, as DNA: TGTGCCAGCAGTGGAGGAGGGGATGTCTCTAATACGCAGTATTTT. This sequence joins TRBV2 and TRBJ2-3; maybe TRBD2 (6 bases). This CDR3 spans 15 amino acids. Trimming shortened V by 4 bases and J by 7 bases, and 18 bases separated the two germline ends. In germline, CDR1 is SNHLY, CDR2 FYNNEI.

The rearrangement links TRBV2 to TRBJ1-2; no clear D gene. Between the trimmed V and J ends, which lost 2 bases and 3 bases, there was a span of 16 bases. Germline-derived CDR1 and CDR2 are SNHLY and FYNNEI. The CDR3 consists of 16 residues. The CDR3 DNA reads as TGTGCCAGCAGTGAACGTCTACCCGGGTCTGACTATGGCTACACCTTC. Translating gives CASSERLPGSDYGYTF.

In its sample, this clone was seen many times. The chain carries TRBV6-1 and TRBJ2-3, with TRBD2 identical over 11 bases. The CDR3 spans 15 residues. From germline, CDR1 is MNHNS and CDR2 SASEGT. V lost 8 bases and J lost 0; bases outside the gene matches: 4. CDR3 protein: CASARTSGSTDTQYF. The DNA of the CDR3 is TGTGCCAGCGCAAGGACTAGCGGGAGCACAGATACGCAGTATTTT.

V is TRBV2 and J is TRBJ1-3; D possibly corresponds to TRBD1 (5 bases). The CDR3 extends over 18 amino acids. CDR1 SNHLY and CDR2 FYNNEI come from the germline V gene. Trimming removed 5 bases from V and 0 bases from J, with 20 bases in between. As DNA, the CDR3 is TGTGCCAGCAGTATATATGTGACAGCGACTGGCTCTGGAAACACCATATATTTT. It codes for CASSIYVTATGSGNTIYF.

The genes are TRBV4-2 and TRBJ1-2, with D possibly TRBD1 on 6 matching bases. The length of the CDR3 is 13 residues. V gave up 5 bases and J gave up 2 bases, with 9 bases separating them. Germline V gene sequence: CDR1 LGHNA, CDR2 YNFKEQ. The CDR3 loop reads CASSETGNYGYTF. Written as DNA, the CDR3 is TGTGCCAGCAGCGAAACAGGGAACTATGGCTACACCTTC.

V is TRBV19 and J is TRBJ1-1; TRBD1 is a possible D gene (5 bases). The CDR3 covers 13 residues. Trimming cost V 2 bases and J 1 base, with 5 bases left between them. CDR1 and CDR2 from the germline V gene are LNHDA and SQIVND (reference sequence). CDR3 protein: CASSIRGNTEAFF. CDR3 nucleotides: TGTGCCAGTAGTATAAGGGGGAACACTGAAGCTTTCTTT. Using reference TRBV19 and TRBJ1-1 for the parts outside the CDR3, the full variable domain is DGGITQSPKYLFRKEGQNVTLSCEQNLNHDAMYWYRQDPGQGLRLIYYSQIVNDFQKGDIAEGYSVSREKKESFPLTVTSAQKNPTAFYLCASSIRGNTEAFFGQGTRLTVV.